This TCR beta chain is drawn from a study of cytomegalovirus exposure and HLA in healthy donors. Overall study context: Among a few hundred genotyped donors, around 77% fell in the Caucasian-associated ancestry cluster. Whole-study results and caveats: Earlier results showed most TCR beta V segments being productive about 87% or about 30% of the time.

Losses at the gene ends were 4 bases for V and 2 bases for J; bases not matched to a gene: 4. The germline V gene has CDR1 SQVTM and CDR2 ANQGSEA. CDR3 length equals 13 residues. PCR primers comprised 60 Vbeta and 13 Jbeta primers. Data came from immunoSEQ multiplex PCR; TCRdb stores just in-frame clones and leaves some out. Counted here are 95,000 to 110,000 clones, roughly 80% occurring once; the ten biggest clones make up 2% to 2.5%. About this clone: The antigen remains unidentified.

This TCR was sampled from a man in his thirties or forties in good health and CMV-seronegative. Specimen: PBMCs. V is TRBV29-1 and J is TRBJ2-7; 8 positions match TRBD1. DNA of the CDR3: TGCAGCGTTGCGGACAGGGTAACCTACGAGCAGTACTTC. Translating it yields CSVADRVTYEQYF.